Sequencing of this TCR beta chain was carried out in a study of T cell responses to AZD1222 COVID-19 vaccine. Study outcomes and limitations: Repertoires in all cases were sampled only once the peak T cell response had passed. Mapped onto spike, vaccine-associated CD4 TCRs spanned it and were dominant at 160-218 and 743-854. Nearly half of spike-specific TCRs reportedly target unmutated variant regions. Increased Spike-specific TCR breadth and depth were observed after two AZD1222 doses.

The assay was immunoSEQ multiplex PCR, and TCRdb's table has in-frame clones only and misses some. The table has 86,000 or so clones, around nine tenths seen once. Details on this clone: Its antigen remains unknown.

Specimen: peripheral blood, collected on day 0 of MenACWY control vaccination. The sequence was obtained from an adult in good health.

The CDR3 sequence: CASRATSGGQTEAFF. The CDR3 region has the DNA TGTGCCAGCAGAGCCACTTCAGGGGGCCAAACTGAAGCTTTCTTT. The chain combines TRBV2 with TRBJ1-1, with 8 bases identical to TRBD1. Trimming at V came to 6 bases and at J to 5 bases, leaving 11 bases not matched to a gene. The CDR3 is made up of 15 amino acids. Per the germline V gene, CDR1 is SNHLY and CDR2 is FYNNEI.